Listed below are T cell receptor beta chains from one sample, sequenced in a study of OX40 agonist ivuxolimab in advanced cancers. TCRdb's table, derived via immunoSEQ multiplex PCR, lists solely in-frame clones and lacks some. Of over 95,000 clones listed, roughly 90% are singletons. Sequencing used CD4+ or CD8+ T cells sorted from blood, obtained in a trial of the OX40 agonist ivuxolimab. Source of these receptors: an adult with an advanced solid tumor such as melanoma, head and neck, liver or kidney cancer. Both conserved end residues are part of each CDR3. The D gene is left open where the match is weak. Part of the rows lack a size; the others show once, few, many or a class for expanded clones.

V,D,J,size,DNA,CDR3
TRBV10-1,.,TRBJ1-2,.,TGCGCCAGCAGTGAGGGGACAAACTATGGCTACACCTTC,CASSEGTNYGYTF
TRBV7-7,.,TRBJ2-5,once,TGTGCTAGCAGCCGGGGGCGGGGGCGTCAAGAGACCCAGTACTTC,CASSRGRGRQETQYF
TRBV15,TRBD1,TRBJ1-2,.,TGTGCCACCAGCAGAGTAGTGGACAGGGGAACGGGCTACACCTTC,CATSRVVDRGTGYTF
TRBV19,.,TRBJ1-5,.,TGTGCCAGTAGTATAGCCGCACAGGGAGGACAGCCCCAGCATTTT,CASSIAAQGGQPQHF
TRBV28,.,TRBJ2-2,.,TGTGCCAGCAGCTTCATCCCCCTTGGGGAGCTGTTTTTT,CASSFIPLGELFF
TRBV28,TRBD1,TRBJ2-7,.,TGTGCCAGCAGTGTTCTCGGGACAGCCTCCTACGAGCAGTACTTC,CASSVLGTASYEQYF
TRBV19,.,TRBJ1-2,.,TGTGCCAGTAACGTGGGCAGGGTTGATGGCTACACCTTC,CASNVGRVDGYTF
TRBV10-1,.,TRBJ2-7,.,TGCGCCAGCAGTGAGTCGGCAGGGGAACCCTACGAGCAGTACTTC,CASSESAGEPYEQYF
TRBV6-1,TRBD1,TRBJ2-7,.,TGTGCCAGCAGTGAAGGACAGGGACAGCCCTACTTC,CASSEGQGQPYF
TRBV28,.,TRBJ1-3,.,TGTGCCAGCAGTTCCAGCCTCCCGGCAGGGAGGGCTGGAAACACCATATATTTT,CASSSSLPAGRAGNTIYF
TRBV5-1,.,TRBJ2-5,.,TGCGCCAGCAGCACCGGCCCCGGCATAGAGACCCAGTACTTC,CASSTGPGIETQYF
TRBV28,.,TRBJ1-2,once,TGTGCCAGCAGTTTAGGTACGGACTATGGCTACACCTTC,CASSLGTDYGYTF
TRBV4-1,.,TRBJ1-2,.,TGCGCCAGCAGCCAACAACTCTCAACAGGGTCTGGCTACACCTTC,CASSQQLSTGSGYTF
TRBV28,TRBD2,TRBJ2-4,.,TGTGCCAGCAGTTTACTGGCTAGCGGGGGGGGTTTAGCCAAAAACATTCAGTACTTC,CASSLLASGGGLAKNIQYF
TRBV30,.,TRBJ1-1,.,TGTGCCTGGACTAAAGGCAGGGAATCTAGGACTGAAGCTTTCTTT,CAWTKGRESRTEAFF
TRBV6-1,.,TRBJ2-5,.,TGTGCCAGCAGTGAAGGGACAGCCCAAGAGACCCAGTACTTC,CASSEGTAQETQYF
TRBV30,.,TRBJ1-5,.,TGTGCCTGGAGACCCCAGGGGAGCAATCAGCCCCAGCATTTT,CAWRPQGSNQPQHF
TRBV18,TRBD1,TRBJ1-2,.,TGTGCCAGCTCACCAGGGACAGGAAAAGGTGACCACACCTTC,CASSPGTGKGDHTF
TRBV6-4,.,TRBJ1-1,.,TGTGCCAGCAGTGAGGCTGGGGGAGACACTGAAGCTTTCTTT,CASSEAGGDTEAFF
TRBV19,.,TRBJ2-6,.,TGTGCCAGTAGTATCCTTGACAGCTCCAACTCTGGGGCCAACGTCCTGACTTTC,CASSILDSSNSGANVLTF
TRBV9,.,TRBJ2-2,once,TGTGCCAGCAGCCCGGACCTACAAGCGACCGGGGAGCTGTTTTTT,CASSPDLQATGELFF
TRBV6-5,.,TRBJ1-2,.,TGTGCCAGCAGTTCCGGGTTCGACTATGGCTACACCTTC,CASSSGFDYGYTF
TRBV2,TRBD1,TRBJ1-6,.,TGTGCCAGCACTACGAGCCCCGCCGGACAGACAGGGAGGAGTTCACCCCTCCACTTT,CASTTSPAGQTGRSSPLHF
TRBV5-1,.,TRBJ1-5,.,TGCGCCAGCAGCTTGGAGGACAGAGACAGCAATCAGCCCCAGCATTTT,CASSLEDRDSNQPQHF
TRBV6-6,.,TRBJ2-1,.,TGTGCCAGCAGTTACGATCGGCAGGGGGGATACAATGAGCAGTTCTTC,CASSYDRQGGYNEQFF
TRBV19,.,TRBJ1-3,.,TGTGCCAGTAAGGCGGGCAGCTCTGGAAACACCATATATTTT,CASKAGSSGNTIYF
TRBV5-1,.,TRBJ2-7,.,TGCGCCAGCAGCTTGATGGCAGGGGGGGCCGACGAGCAGTACTTC,CASSLMAGGADEQYF
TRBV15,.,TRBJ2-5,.,TGTGCCACCAGCGCGCGGGACAGTCAGGCTGTGACCCAGTACTTC,CATSARDSQAVTQYF
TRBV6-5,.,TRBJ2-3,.,TGTGCCAGCCAGTTCTCCGCCCCGAGGGCAGATACGCAGTATTTT,CASQFSAPRADTQYF
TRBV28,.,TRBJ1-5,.,TGTGCCAGCAGGTCTCCACAGGGTACGGGTCAGCCCCAGCATTTT,CASRSPQGTGQPQHF
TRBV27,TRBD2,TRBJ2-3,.,TGTGCCAGCAGTTTATACCAGGGACTAGCGGGGGAGGATACGCAGTATTTT,CASSLYQGLAGEDTQYF
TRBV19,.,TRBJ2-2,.,TGTGCCAGTAGTATAGGGGCCAGGGCTGGCGAGTCGGGGGAGCTGTTTTTT,CASSIGARAGESGELFF
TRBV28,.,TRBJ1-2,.,TGTGCCAGCCAAGCAGTCACTCCCTCGACTGAGAACTATGGCTACACCTTC,CASQAVTPSTENYGYTF
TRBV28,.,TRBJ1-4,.,TGTGCCAGCGGGGGGCGGGCCGAAAAACTGTTTTTT,CASGGRAEKLFF
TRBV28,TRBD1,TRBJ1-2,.,TGTGCCAGCAACGCCGGTGATTTCAGGGGACAGGGAGGTGGCTACACCTTC,CASNAGDFRGQGGGYTF
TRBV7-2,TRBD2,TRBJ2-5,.,TGTGCCAGCAGACTAGCGGGGGAACAAGAGACCCAGTACTTC,CASRLAGEQETQYF
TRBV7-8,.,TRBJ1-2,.,TGTGCCAGCAGCTTATCGGGTCCCGGCTACACCTTC,CASSLSGPGYTF
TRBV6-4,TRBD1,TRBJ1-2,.,TGTGCCAGCAGTGCGACCAGGGGGGTCACTCCCTATGGCTACACCTTC,CASSATRGVTPYGYTF
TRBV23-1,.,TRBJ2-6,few,TGCGCCAGCAGTCAGCGGGGTTCTCCCCTCTGTTGGGCCAACGTCCTGACTTTC,CASSQRGSPLCWANVLTF
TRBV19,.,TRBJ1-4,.,TGTGCCAGTAGTATCTCGCCGGGAACTGAAAAACTGTTTTTT,CASSISPGTEKLFF
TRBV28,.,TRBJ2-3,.,TGTGCCAGCAGTTCCGGGACTTCTAAAGGCACAGATACGCAGTATTTT,CASSSGTSKGTDTQYF
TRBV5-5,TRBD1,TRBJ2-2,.,TGTGCCAGCAGCTGGGAGGACAGGGCCACCGGGGAGCTGTTTTTT,CASSWEDRATGELFF
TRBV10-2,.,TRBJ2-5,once,TGCGCCAGCAGGCAGACAGCCCTGGAGACCCAGTACTTC,CASRQTALETQYF
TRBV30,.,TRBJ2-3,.,TGTGCCTGGAGTCTTTCAGATACGCAGTATTTT,CAWSLSDTQYF
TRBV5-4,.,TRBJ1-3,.,TGTGCCAGCAGCTTGGCTCCGTTGACCTCTGGAAACACCATATATTTT,CASSLAPLTSGNTIYF
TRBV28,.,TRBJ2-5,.,TGTGCTACGGAGGGCCACCAAGAGACCCAGTACTTC,CATEGHQETQYF
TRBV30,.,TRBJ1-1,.,TGTGCCTGGAGTAGGCCCCCCATTGCGGGCACTGAAGCTTTCTTT,CAWSRPPIAGTEAFF
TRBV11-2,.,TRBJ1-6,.,TGTGCCAGCAGCCAGACGGGACATTTTAATTCACCCCTCCACTTT,CASSQTGHFNSPLHF
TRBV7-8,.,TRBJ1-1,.,TGTGCCAGCAGCTTAGGAGAGAACACTGAAGCTTTCTTT,CASSLGENTEAFF
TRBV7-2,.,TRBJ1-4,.,TGTGCCAGCAGCTTAGAGAGTAGAAAACTGTTTTTT,CASSLESRKLFF
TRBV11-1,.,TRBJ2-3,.,TGTGCCAGCAGCAAGGACCGACCAGATACGCAGTATTTT,CASSKDRPDTQYF